The source of this T cell receptor (beta chain) is a study of OX40 agonist ivuxolimab in advanced cancers. This clone was recorded a few times. The method was immunoSEQ multiplex PCR; TCRdb's version includes in-frame clones alone and lacks a portion of them. The table has approximately 40,000 clones, 83% seen once. CDR1 is MGHDK and CDR2 is SYGVNS in the germline V gene. V shed 9 bases and J shed 5 bases, with 16 bases lying between them. The CDR3 is 13 residues long. Material: CD4+ or CD8+ T cells sorted from blood, obtained in a trial of the OX40 agonist ivuxolimab. This receptor was obtained from an adult with an advanced solid tumor such as melanoma, head and neck, liver or kidney cancer. The chain carries TRBV25-1 and TRBJ2-5; a possible D gene is TRBD2 (5 bases). CDR3 loop: CASTPGRGETQYF. In DNA, the CDR3 is TGTGCCAGTACACCGGGTCGAGGGGAGACCCAGTACTTC.